The 6 T cell receptor beta chains listed next were all sequenced from one sample in a study of blood T cell repertoires in COVID-19. Assay used: immunoSEQ multiplex PCR; TCRdb lists only in-frame clones, some missing. The table has 150,000 to 200,000 clones, roughly 83% seen once; the top ten hold approximately 4%. The sample consisted of PBMCs or T cells enriched from blood (not recorded which). The receptors were gathered from a woman aged 45-65 years who had recovered from COVID-19.

The chain employs TRBV18 and TRBJ1-1, with D perhaps matching TRBD1 (6 bases). The CDR3 is 13 amino acids. Germline lookup yields CDR1 KGHSH and CDR2 LQKENI. The germline V and J ends were trimmed by 4 bases and 8 bases, with 14 bases remaining between them. The CDR3 DNA reads TGTGCCAGCTCACAGGGAGTGGGGGCGGAAGCTTTCTTT. It specifies CASSQGVGAEAFF.

Concerning this clone itself: This sample includes further DNA sequences coding for the same CDR3. This chain links TRBV5-1 with TRBJ2-1; D is uncertain. Per the germline V gene, CDR1 is SGHRS and CDR2 is YFSETQ. The CDR3 totals 15 residues. Trimming shortened V by 0 bases and J by 0 bases, and 7 bases separated the two germline ends. CDR3: CASSLAGSSYNEQFF. For the CDR3, the DNA is TGCGCCAGCAGCTTGGCGGGTAGCTCCTACAATGAGCAGTTCTTC.

This clone was detected only once. The chain recombines TRBV7-9 with TRBJ2-1; no clear D gene. The CDR3 spans 13 residues. Trimming stripped 1 base from V and 8 bases from J, with 9 bases between. CDR1 SEHNR and CDR2 FQNEAQ come from the germline V gene (reference sequence). The CDR3 nucleotides are TGTGCCAGCAGCTTAGTTGCGGCCTATGAGCAGTTCTTC. Translating gives CASSLVAAYEQFF.

The rearrangement joins TRBV12-5 to TRBJ1-6; maybe TRBD1 (6 bases). The CDR3 is made up of 13 amino acids. The V and J ends lost 2 bases and 8 bases respectively, with 7 bases between them. In germline, CDR1 is LGHNT, CDR2 FRNRAP. The CDR3 nucleotides are TGTGCTAGTGGTTTGTACAGGGATTCACCCCTCCACTTT. Translated: CASGLYRDSPLHF.

The chain couples TRBV19 to TRBJ1-1, with D possibly TRBD1 on 5 matching bases. The germline V gene has CDR1 LNHDA and CDR2 SQIVND (reference sequence). This CDR3 has 15 amino acids. The germline V and J ends were trimmed by 1 base and 0 bases, with 9 bases remaining between them. The CDR3 DNA is TGTGCCAGTAGTATAGTTGGGGGGTTGAACACTGAAGCTTTCTTT. Encoded protein: CASSIVGGLNTEAFF.

This clone was seen only once. The chain couples TRBV7-8 to TRBJ1-3; no clear D gene. Germline CDR1 SGHVS, CDR2 FQNEAQ. The V gene lost 8 bases and the J gene lost 2 bases, with 10 bases spanning the gap. The CDR3 spans 13 residues. CDR3 nucleotide sequence: TGTGCCAGCCGAGCGGGCACTGGAAACACCATATATTTT. Translating it yields CASRAGTGNTIYF.